This T cell receptor (beta chain) is drawn from a study of OX40 agonist ivuxolimab in advanced cancers. V dropped 5 bases and J dropped 6; count of bases not matched to a gene: 4. The CDR3 totals 12 residues. The germline V gene has CDR1 LGHNT and CDR2 FRNRAP. The table lists this clone with a count of one. Produced via immunoSEQ multiplex PCR; TCRdb's table is partial and in-frame only. This table has just under 100,000 clones, approximately 95% appearing once. The gene calls are TRBV12-5 and TRBJ2-7; 7 bases are a match to TRBD1. The sequences come from CD4+ or CD8+ T cells sorted from blood, collected in a trial of the OX40 agonist ivuxolimab. The TCR sequence derives from an adult with an advanced solid tumor such as melanoma, head and neck, liver or kidney cancer. This CDR3 reads CASGRQGGEQYF. CDR3 nucleotide sequence: TGTGCTAGTGGTCGACAGGGCGGCGAGCAGTACTTC.